This TCR beta chain derives from a study of cytomegalovirus exposure and HLA in healthy donors. Whole-study context: Clustering assigned over 70% of the approximately 430 genotyped donors to the Caucasian-associated ancestry cluster.

This CDR3 region has 13 residues. V lost 7 bases, J lost 3 bases, and 12 bases lay in between. From germline, CDR1 is SEHNR and CDR2 FQNEAQ (reference sequence). As for this clone: The antigen is not known.

Study-wide results and caveats: TRBV6-2, TRBV6-3 and other indistinguishable V segments were excluded.

With 60 Vbeta and 13 Jbeta primers, the PCR was carried out. Profiled with immunoSEQ multiplex PCR; TCRdb holds only in-frame clones, not every one. The listing records around 75,000 clones. Input material: PBMCs. The chain links TRBV7-9 to TRBJ1-2; D is possibly TRBD1 (6 bases). This TCR came from a boy between 10 and 17 years old in good health and CMV-seronegative. The DNA for the CDR3 is TGTGCCAGCAACAACAGGGACGACTATGGCTACACCTTC. Its protein product is CASNNRDDYGYTF.